This T cell receptor (beta chain) was obtained from a study of T cell repertoires in cytomegalovirus infection. Overall study: Epitope selection comprised recently identified HLA-C-restricted CMV epitopes and well-studied HLA-B-restricted CMV epitopes. Study conclusions and caveats: Using cumulative public TCR beta family frequency, the authors identified those who carried CMV together with the relevant HLA.

The V gene lost 4 bases and the J gene lost 8 bases, with 9 bases spanning the gap. Germline V gene lookup returns CDR1 SGHDN and CDR2 FVKESK. The CDR3 is made up of 12 amino acids. One entry per CDR3 protein, called by TCRdb with MiXCR from the reads. The sample records 900,000 to 950,000 distinct CDR3 sequences, less than 40% being singletons. Comments on this clonotype: What it recognizes is unknown.

J is TRBJ2-1 and V is TRBV14, with D perhaps matching TRBD2 (5 bases). This TCR was sampled from a human donor in good health (CMV status not recorded). Some clones in this sample may be carry-over from other donors' samples. Here the sequenced sample was cultured CD8+ T cells from PBMCs, taken from culture after CMV antigen stimulation. The CDR3, as DNA: TGTGCCAGCAGCCTTATAGCGTATGAGCAGTTCTTC. Amino acids: CASSLIAYEQFF.